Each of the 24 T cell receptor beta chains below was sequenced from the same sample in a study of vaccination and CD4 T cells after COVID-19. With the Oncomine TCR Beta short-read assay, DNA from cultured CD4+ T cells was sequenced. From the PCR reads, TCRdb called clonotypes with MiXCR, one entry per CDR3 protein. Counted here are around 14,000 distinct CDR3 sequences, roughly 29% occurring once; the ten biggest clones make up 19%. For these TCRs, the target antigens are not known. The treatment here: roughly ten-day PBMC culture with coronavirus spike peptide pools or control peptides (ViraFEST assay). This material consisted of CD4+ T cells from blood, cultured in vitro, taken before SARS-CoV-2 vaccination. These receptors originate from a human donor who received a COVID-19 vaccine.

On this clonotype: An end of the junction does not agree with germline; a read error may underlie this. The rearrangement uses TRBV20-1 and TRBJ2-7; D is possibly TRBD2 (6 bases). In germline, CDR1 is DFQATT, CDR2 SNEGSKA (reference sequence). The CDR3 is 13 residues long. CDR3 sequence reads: CSTRAGGVGEQYF. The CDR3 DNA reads TGCAGTACTAGAGCTGGAGGGGTCGGCGAGCAGTACTTC.

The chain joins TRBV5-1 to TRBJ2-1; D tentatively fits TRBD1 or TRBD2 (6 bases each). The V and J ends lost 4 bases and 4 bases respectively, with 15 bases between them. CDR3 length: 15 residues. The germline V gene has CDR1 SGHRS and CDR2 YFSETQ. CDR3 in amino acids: CASSVGGDMYNEQFF. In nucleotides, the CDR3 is TGCGCCAGCAGCGTGGGGGGCGACATGTACAATGAGCAGTTCTTC.

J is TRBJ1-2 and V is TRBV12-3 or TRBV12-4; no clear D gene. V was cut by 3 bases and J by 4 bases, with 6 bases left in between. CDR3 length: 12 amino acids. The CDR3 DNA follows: TGTGCCAGCAGTTTTCGACGCTATGGCTACACCTTC. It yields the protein CASSFRRYGYTF.

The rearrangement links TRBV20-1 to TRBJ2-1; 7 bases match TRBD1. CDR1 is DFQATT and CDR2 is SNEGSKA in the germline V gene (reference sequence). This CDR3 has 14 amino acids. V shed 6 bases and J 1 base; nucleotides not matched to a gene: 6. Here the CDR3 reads CSAATGKSYNEQFF. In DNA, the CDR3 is TGCAGTGCAGCGACAGGGAAATCCTACAATGAGCAGTTCTTC.

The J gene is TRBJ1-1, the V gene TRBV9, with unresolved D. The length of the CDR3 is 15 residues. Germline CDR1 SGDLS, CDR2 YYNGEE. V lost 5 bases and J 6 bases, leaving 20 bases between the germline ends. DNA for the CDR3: TGTGCCAGCAGTCGGGGAAAGGGAGGGTTGTCTGAAGCTTTCTTT. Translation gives CASSRGKGGLSEAFF.

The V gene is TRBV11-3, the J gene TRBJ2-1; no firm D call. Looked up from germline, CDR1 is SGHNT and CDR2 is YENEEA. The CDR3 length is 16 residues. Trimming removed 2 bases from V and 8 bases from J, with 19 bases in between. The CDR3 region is CASSLHGPPRLDEQFF. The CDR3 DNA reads TGTGCCAGCAGCTTACACGGGCCCCCTCGTCTCGATGAGCAGTTCTTC.

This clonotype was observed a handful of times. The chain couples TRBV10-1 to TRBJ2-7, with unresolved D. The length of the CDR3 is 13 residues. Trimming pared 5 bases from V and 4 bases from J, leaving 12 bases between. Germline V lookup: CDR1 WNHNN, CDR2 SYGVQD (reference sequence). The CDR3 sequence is CASSWSEGYEQYF. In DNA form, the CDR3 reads TGCGCCAGCAGTTGGTCAGAAGGTTACGAGCAGTACTTC.

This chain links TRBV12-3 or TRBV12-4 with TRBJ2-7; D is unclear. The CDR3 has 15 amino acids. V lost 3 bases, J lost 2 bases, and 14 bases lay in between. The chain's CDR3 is CASSFPRGGAYEQYF. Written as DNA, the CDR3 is TGTGCCAGCAGTTTTCCCCGCGGCGGAGCCTACGAGCAGTACTTC.

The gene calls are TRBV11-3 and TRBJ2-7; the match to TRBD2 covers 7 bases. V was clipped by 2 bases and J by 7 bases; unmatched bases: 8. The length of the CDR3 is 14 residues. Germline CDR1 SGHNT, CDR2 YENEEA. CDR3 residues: CASSLSGNEREQYF. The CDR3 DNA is TGTGCCAGCAGCTTAAGCGGGAACGAGAGGGAGCAGTACTTC.

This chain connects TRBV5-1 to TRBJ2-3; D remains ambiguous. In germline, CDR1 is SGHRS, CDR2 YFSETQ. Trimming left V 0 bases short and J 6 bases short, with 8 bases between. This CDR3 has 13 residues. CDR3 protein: CASSLAISDTQYF. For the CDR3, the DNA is TGCGCCAGCAGCTTGGCCATCTCTGATACGCAGTATTTT.

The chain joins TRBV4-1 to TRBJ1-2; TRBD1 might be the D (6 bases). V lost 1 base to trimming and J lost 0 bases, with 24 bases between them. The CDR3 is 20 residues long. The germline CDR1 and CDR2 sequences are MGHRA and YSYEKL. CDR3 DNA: TGCGCCAGCAGCCAAGGTAACGGGACATCCTTAACCCAAGCTAACTATGGCTACACCTTC. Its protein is CASSQGNGTSLTQANYGYTF.

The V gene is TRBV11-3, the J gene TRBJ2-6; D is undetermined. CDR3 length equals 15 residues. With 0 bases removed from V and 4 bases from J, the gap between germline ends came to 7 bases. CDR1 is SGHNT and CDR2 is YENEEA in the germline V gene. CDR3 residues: CASSLDMTGANVLTF. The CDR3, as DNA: TGTGCCAGCAGCTTAGATATGACAGGGGCCAACGTCCTGACTTTC.

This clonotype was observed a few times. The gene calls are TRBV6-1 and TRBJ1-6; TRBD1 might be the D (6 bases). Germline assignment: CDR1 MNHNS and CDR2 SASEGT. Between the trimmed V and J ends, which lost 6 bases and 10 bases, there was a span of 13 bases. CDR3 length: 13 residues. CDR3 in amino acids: CASRRGKQSPLHF. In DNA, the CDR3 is TGTGCCAGCAGGAGGGGGAAACAGTCACCCCTCCACTTT.

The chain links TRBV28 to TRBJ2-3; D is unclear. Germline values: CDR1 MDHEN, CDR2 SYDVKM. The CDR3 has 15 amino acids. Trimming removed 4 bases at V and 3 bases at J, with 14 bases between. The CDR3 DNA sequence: TGTGCCAGCAGTTCCCATCGCGGTTCAACAGATACGCAGTATTTT. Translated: CASSSHRGSTDTQYF.

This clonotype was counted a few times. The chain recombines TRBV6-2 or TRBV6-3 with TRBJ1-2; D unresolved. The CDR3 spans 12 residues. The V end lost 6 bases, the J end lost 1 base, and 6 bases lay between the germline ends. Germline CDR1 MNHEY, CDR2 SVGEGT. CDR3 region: CASSPLNYGYTF. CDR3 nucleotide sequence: TGTGCCAGCAGCCCCCTTAACTATGGCTACACCTTC.

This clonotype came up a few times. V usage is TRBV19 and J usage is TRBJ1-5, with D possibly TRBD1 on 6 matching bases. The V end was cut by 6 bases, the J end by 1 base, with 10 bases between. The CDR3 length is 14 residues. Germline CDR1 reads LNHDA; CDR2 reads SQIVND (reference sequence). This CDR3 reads CASSIQGSNQPQHF. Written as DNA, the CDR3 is TGTGCCAGTAGCATACAGGGAAGCAATCAGCCCCAGCATTTT.

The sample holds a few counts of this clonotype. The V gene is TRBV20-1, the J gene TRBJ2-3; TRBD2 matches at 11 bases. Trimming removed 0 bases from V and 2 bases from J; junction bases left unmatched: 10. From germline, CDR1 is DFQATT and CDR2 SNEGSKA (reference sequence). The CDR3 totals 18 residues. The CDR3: CSARDAAPLAGVTDTQYF. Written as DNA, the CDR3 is TGCAGTGCTAGAGATGCGGCGCCACTAGCGGGGGTCACAGATACGCAGTATTTT.

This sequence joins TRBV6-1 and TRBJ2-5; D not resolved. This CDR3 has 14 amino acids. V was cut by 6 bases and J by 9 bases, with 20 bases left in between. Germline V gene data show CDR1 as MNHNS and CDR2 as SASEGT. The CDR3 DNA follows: TGTGCCAGCAGGCCCGTTACCGCCTGGGCGGCCCAGTACTTC. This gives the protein CASRPVTAWAAQYF.

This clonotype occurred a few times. The CDR3 is CASSSDRNGYTF. The CDR3 bases are TGTGCCAGTAGTTCGGACAGAAATGGCTACACCTTC. This chain uses TRBV19 with TRBJ1-2, with TRBD1 as a possible D gene (6 bases). The V gene's germline CDR1 is LNHDA and CDR2 SQIVND (reference sequence). The V and J ends lost 5 bases and 6 bases respectively, with 10 bases between them. The CDR3 runs to 12 residues.

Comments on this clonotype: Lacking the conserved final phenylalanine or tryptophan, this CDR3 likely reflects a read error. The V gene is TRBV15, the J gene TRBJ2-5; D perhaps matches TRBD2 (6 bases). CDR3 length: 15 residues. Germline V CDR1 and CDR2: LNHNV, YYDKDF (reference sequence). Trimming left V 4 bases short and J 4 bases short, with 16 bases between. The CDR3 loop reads CATSTPTEGGETQYS. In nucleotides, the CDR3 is TGTGCCACCAGCACCCCAACGGAGGGAGGAGAGACCCAGTACTCC.

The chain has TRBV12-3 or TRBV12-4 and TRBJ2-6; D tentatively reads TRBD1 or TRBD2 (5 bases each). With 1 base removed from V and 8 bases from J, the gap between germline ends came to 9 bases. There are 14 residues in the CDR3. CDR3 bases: TGTGCCAGCAGTTTAGGGGGGTTTACCAACGTCCTGACTTTC. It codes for CASSLGGFTNVLTF.

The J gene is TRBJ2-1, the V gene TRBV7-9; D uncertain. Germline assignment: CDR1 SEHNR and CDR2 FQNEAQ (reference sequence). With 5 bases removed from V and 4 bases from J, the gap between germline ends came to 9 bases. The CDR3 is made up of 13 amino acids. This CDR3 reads CASSDVNYNEQFF. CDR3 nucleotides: TGTGCCAGCAGCGACGTGAATTACAATGAGCAGTTCTTC.

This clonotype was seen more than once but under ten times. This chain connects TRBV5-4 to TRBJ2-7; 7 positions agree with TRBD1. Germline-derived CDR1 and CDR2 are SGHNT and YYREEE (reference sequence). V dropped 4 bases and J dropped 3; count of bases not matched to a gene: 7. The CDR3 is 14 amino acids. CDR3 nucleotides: TGTGCCAGCAGCCCCGGGACAGCGAGCTACGAGCAGTACTTC. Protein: CASSPGTASYEQYF.

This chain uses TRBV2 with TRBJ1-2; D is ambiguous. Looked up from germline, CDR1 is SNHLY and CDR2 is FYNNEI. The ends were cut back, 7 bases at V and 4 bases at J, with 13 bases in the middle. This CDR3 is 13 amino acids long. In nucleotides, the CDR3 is TGTGCCAGCATCCTTACACGTTCCTATGGCTACACCTTC. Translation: CASILTRSYGYTF.